The rows below give T cell receptor beta chains drawn from one sample of a study of T cells after yellow fever vaccination. TCRdb reprocessed the 5' RACE reads via MiXCR and lists one record per CDR3 protein. The sample lists about 350,000 distinct CDR3 sequences, about 7.8% seen once, with approximately 15% in the top ten. The specimen comprised PBMCs, sampled around 45 days after the first yellow fever vaccination. These TCRs come from a man younger than 30 who received the YFV17D yellow fever vaccine. CDR3s include the opening cysteine and the closing phenylalanine or tryptophan. A D gene is named only where the DNA matches it firmly. Clone size is stated in some rows and not others, as once, few, many or a class when expanded.

D gene	V gene	J gene	clone size	CDR3 DNA	CDR3 protein
.	TRBV7-2	TRBJ2-5	.	TGTGCCAGCAGCTCCCCGGCCCAAGAGACCCAGTACTTC	CASSSPAQETQYF
TRBD1	TRBV20-1	TRBJ1-5	.	TGCAGTGCTAGAGAACCCTGGGGACAGGATCAGCCCCAGCATTTT	CSAREPWGQDQPQHF
.	TRBV20-1	TRBJ2-1	few	TGCAGTGCTAGTGGGTCCGGGAATGAGCAGTTCTTC	CSASGSGNEQFF
TRBD2	TRBV20-1	TRBJ2-1	many	TGCAGTGCTAGATCCGGGCGGGGGAGATACAATGAGCAGTTCTTC	CSARSGRGRYNEQFF
TRBD2	TRBV6-5	TRBJ2-1	.	TGTGCCAGCAGTAACCTACTAGCGGGGGGGTTCAGTGAGCAGTTCTTC	CASSNLLAGGFSEQFF
TRBD2	TRBV4-3	TRBJ2-1	few	TGCGCCAGCAGCCACCCCCCGACTAGCGGGGGGGGCTCCTACAATGAGCAGTTCTTC	CASSHPPTSGGGSYNEQFF
.	TRBV5-1	TRBJ2-6	few	TGCGCCAGCAGCTTGATCGGACAGATCTCTGGGGCCAACGTCCTGACTTTC	CASSLIGQISGANVLTF
TRBD1	TRBV7-9	TRBJ1-2	.	TGTGCCAGCAGAAGACAGGGGCCGAACTATGGCTACACCTTC	CASRRQGPNYGYTF
.	TRBV4-3	TRBJ1-6	few	TGCGCCAGCAGCCAAGAGGCCTTCCAGAGCTCCTATAATTCACCCCTCCACTTT	CASSQEAFQSSYNSPLHF
.	TRBV4-3	TRBJ2-5	.	TGCGCCAGCAGCCAAGGCCTCCCGGGATTGCAAGAGACCCAGTACTTC	CASSQGLPGLQETQYF
TRBD1	TRBV3-1	TRBJ2-4	few	TGTGCCACAGGACCGACAGGGAACGACATTCAGTACTTC	CATGPTGNDIQYF
.	TRBV30	TRBJ2-3	.	TGTGCCTGGAGTTACCACACTAACACAGATACGCAGTATTTT	CAWSYHTNTDTQYF
.	TRBV12-3/TRBV12-4	TRBJ1-2	few	TGTGCCAGCAGTTGGACAGCTTCTAACTATGGCTACACCTTC	CASSWTASNYGYTF
.	TRBV6-6	TRBJ1-5	.	TGTGCCAGCAGTTACTCTTCCAGCCCGGTCCAGCATTTT	CASSYSSSPVQHF
.	TRBV12-3/TRBV12-4	TRBJ2-4	few	TGTGCCAGCAGCAACGCCCCGGGGGTGGGGCACTTC	CASSNAPGVGHF
.	TRBV2	TRBJ2-5	few	TGTGCCAGCAGTCATTACCAAGAGACCCAGTACTTC	CASSHYQETQYF
.	TRBV12-3/TRBV12-4	TRBJ2-7	.	TGTGCCAGCATGGAGGGAATCATCTACGAGCAGTACTTC	CASMEGIIYEQYF
.	TRBV5-4	TRBJ2-5	few	TGTGCCAGCAGCTTGGATTCAGGGGCTGGTGAGACCCAGTACTTC	CASSLDSGAGETQYF
TRBD1	TRBV4-2	TRBJ2-2	few	TGTGCCAGCAGCCAAGCGACAGGGCGCTATTACACCGGGGAGCTGTTTTTT	CASSQATGRYYTGELFF
.	TRBV12-3/TRBV12-4	TRBJ1-1	many	TGTGCCAGCAGTTTACAGGGAGGGGACACTGAAGCTTTCTTT	CASSLQGGDTEAFF
TRBD1	TRBV5-8	TRBJ1-4	.	TGTGCCAGCAGCCGAGGGACAGCCACTAATGAAAAACTGTTTTTT	CASSRGTATNEKLFF
.	TRBV6-6	TRBJ1-2	.	TGTGCCAGCAGACCCGGACAGCACTATGGCTACACCTTC	CASRPGQHYGYTF
.	TRBV7-9	TRBJ2-3	.	TGTGCTATTCGGGGCAGGAGTACAGATACGCAGTATTTT	CAIRGRSTDTQYF
.	TRBV20-1	TRBJ2-5	many	TGCAGTGCTAGAGAAGAGACCCAGTACTTC	CSAREETQYF
TRBD1	TRBV5-4	TRBJ1-3	few	TGTGCCAGCAGCCGGGACAGGGGGAACACCATATATTTT	CASSRDRGNTIYF
TRBD2	TRBV7-2	TRBJ2-3	.	TGTGCCAGCAGCTTAGAGGCTACTAGCGGGGCGCAGTATTTT	CASSLEATSGAQYF
TRBD2	TRBV7-2	TRBJ2-3	few	TGTGCCAGCAGCTCCGGACTAGCGGGGGGGTTCGCAGATACGCAGTATTTT	CASSSGLAGGFADTQYF
TRBD2	TRBV5-1	TRBJ2-3	.	TGCGCCAGCAGCTTGCCGCCCCCGGGGGGGACAGATACGCAGTATTTT	CASSLPPPGGTDTQYF
.	TRBV4-2	TRBJ1-1	.	TGTGCCAGCAGCCGAAGACGGGCAGGGTCGAACACTGAAGCTTTCTTT	CASSRRRAGSNTEAFF
.	TRBV5-4	TRBJ2-1	.	TGTGCCAGCAGCCTCCCCGAGACAAACAATGAGCAGTTCTTC	CASSLPETNNEQFF
.	TRBV25-1	TRBJ1-2	few	TGTGCCAGCAGTCCTAGATGGGAAAACTATGGCTACACCTTC	CASSPRWENYGYTF
TRBD2	TRBV29-1	TRBJ2-1	.	TGCAGCGGCGTGACTAGCGGGGGGTACAATGAGCAGTTCTTC	CSGVTSGGYNEQFF
TRBD2	TRBV7-9	TRBJ2-1	few	TGTGCCAGCAGAAGGCCGCTTGGGACTAGTTCCTACAATGAGCAGTTCTTC	CASRRPLGTSSYNEQFF
.	TRBV6-1	TRBJ2-3	.	TGTGCCAGCGCCCGCCAGGGGACAACAGATACGCAGTATTTT	CASARQGTTDTQYF
.	TRBV15	TRBJ2-4	many	TGTGCCACCAGCAAAAGGACATCCCCATTTAACATTCAGTACTTC	CATSKRTSPFNIQYF
.	TRBV20-1	TRBJ2-5	few	TGCAGTGCTAGTCTCAAAGGCGGCCGGGAGACCCAGTACTTC	CSASLKGGRETQYF
.	TRBV4-1	TRBJ2-1	few	TGCGCCAGCAGCCAAGAAGTGACTTCGCTGGGGCAGTTCTTC	CASSQEVTSLGQFF